The entry that follows covers one T cell receptor (beta chain) sequence. Antigen: not known. The data were obtained in a study of cytomegalovirus exposure and HLA in healthy donors. Notes on the study in general: Productive status was seen about 87% or about 30% of the time for most TCR beta V segments in an earlier analysis. Excluded: some indistinguishable V segments such as TRBV6-2 and TRBV6-3. Upon later analysis, TCR association rates were observed to vary by HLA locus, being highest for DRB1 and lowest for HLA-C.

The study ran its PCR with 60 Vbeta and 13 Jbeta primers. Data came from immunoSEQ multiplex PCR; TCRdb stores just in-frame clones and leaves some out. The data hold some 120,000 clones, with approximately 81% observed a single time. Germline-derived CDR1 and CDR2 are SGHNT and YYREEE (reference sequence). There are 13 residues in the CDR3. Trimming removed 5 bases at V and 4 bases at J, with 11 bases between. The receptor was isolated from a woman between 40 and 55 years old in good health and CMV-seronegative. This rearrangement joins TRBV5-4 to TRBJ2-3; tentatively, D is TRBD2 (5 bases). Specimen: PBMCs. CDR3 sequence reads: CASRTMESDTQYF. The CDR3 nucleotides are TGTGCCAGCAGGACTATGGAATCAGATACGCAGTATTTT. The full variable domain, completed using reference TRBV5-4 and TRBJ2-3, is ETGVTQSPTHLIKTRGQQVTLRCSSQSGHNTVSWYQQALGQGPQFIFQYYREEENGRGNFPPRFSGLQFPNYSSELNVNALELDDSALYLCASRTMESDTQYFGPGTRLTVL.